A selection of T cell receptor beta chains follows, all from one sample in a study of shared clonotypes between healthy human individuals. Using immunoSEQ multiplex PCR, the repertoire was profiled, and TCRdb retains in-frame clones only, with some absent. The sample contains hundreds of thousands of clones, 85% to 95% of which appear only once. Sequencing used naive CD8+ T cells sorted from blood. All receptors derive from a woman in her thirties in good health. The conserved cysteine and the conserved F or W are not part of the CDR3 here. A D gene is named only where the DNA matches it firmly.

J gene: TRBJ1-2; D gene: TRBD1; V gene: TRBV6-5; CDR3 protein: ASSYSQGVLVYGYT
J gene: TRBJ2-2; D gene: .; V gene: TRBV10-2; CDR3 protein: ASRQGTGELF
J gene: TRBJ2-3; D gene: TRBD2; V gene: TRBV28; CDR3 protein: ASSHGTSLTDTQY
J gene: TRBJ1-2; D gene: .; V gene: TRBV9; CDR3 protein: ASSVDRANYGYT
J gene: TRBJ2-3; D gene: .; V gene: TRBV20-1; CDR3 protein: SAPPSQY
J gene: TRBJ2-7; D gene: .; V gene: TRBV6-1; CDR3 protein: ASRARLGEQY
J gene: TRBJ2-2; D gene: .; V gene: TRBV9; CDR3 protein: ASSVVQGPSNTGELF
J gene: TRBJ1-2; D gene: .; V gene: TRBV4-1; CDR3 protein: ASSQDPRGSNYGYT
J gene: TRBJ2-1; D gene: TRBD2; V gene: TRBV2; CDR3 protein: ASSSASGYNEQF
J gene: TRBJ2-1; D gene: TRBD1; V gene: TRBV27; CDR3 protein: ASSSGTGGYNEQF